The rows below give T cell receptor beta chains drawn from one sample of a study of cytomegalovirus exposure and HLA in healthy donors. Libraries were prepared by immunoSEQ multiplex PCR; TCRdb keeps only in-frame clonotypes and omits some of them. The sample records 130,000 to 150,000 clones, 80% to 85% being singletons. Sequencing was done on a sample of PBMCs. The receptors were gathered from a boy younger than 10 in good health and CMV-seronegative. CDR3s leave out the opening cysteine and the closing phenylalanine or tryptophan.

V,CDR3
TRBV4-1,ASSPPGQRNTEAF
TRBV7-3,ASSSTRYDRGSANSNQPQH
TRBV14,ASSQRGRANNEQF
TRBV4-1,ASSLADSYEQY
TRBV28,ASSPIDRASLNYGYT
TRBV5-4,ASSLDRGTARYEQY
TRBV2,ASSVRTRGVLETQY
TRBV9,ASSVGIDRGDGYT
TRBV7-9,ASSLLRTGSYEQY
TRBV7-2,ATKDRWNSPLH
TRBV7-7,ASSSSSTGSSTDTQY
TRBV4-3,ASSRRTSGRQADTQY
TRBV5-1,ASSPSGGDSTGELF
TRBV9,ASSPRPGLARDTQY
TRBV7-2,ASSPGSVNTEAF
TRBV7-6,ASSHSGRDGYT
TRBV25-1,ASSEVGAPGYNEQF
TRBV27,ASSLGLTSRNEQF
TRBV6-1,ASRGTGHQPQH
TRBV14,ASSQVRAGGPHEQF
TRBV7-3,ASSLQGSETGELF
TRBV30,AWTLDPLAKNIQY
TRBV29-1,SVERTSGRAYLYDTQY
TRBV27,ASSDSYRVYEQY
TRBV28,ASRYPAGQIFYGYT
TRBV5-1,ASSLQGASEQF
TRBV7-9,ASSLGTSGLYNEQF
TRBV6-1,ASSVGAHYEQY
TRBV6-6,ASSYPARGWDYGYT
TRBV2,ASTADRVRNQPQH
TRBV5-4,ASSVQGRPNYGYT
TRBV2,ASTPGSPSYGYT
TRBV25-1,ASSGTPTGARTEAF
TRBV10-3,AISPNGGQETQY
TRBV11-3,ASSLDTGIPGLAFIYEQY
TRBV28,ASSARGSYNEQF
TRBV2,ASSLARGSNQPQH
TRBV2,ASRDRPRASRLGSYNSPLH
TRBV7-6,ASSLGTRDRNNEQY
TRBV20-1,SASSPSVNY
TRBV18,ASSPYPGPETQY
TRBV4-1,ASSQRASGTANNTQY
TRBV4-2,ASSQVDRAYEQY
TRBV29-1,SVDGGRTNIQY
TRBV6-5,ASSYSRGGDGYT